These 16 T cell receptor beta chains originate from one sample sequenced in a study of OX40 agonist ivuxolimab in advanced cancers. Sequencing was performed with immunoSEQ multiplex PCR; in TCRdb, only in-frame clones are kept and a portion is missing. The table has around 60,000 clones, approximately 90% seen once. Sample: CD4+ or CD8+ T cells sorted from blood, taken in a trial of the OX40 agonist ivuxolimab. The receptors shown here come from an adult with an advanced solid tumor such as melanoma, head and neck, liver or kidney cancer.

The chain carries TRBV6-6 and TRBJ2-2; 8 positions match TRBD2. Trimming took 2 bases from V and 5 from J; bases not matched to a gene: 4. CDR3 size: 15 residues. CDR1 is MNHNY and CDR2 is SVGAGI in the germline V gene (reference sequence). CDR3 nucleotide sequence: TGTGCCAGCAGTTACAGTCGGGAGGGAACCGGGGAGCTGTTTTTT. Amino acids: CASSYSREGTGELFF.

The V call is TRBV4-1, the J call TRBJ1-1; 10 bases agree with TRBD1. V was clipped by 7 bases and J by 3 bases; unmatched bases: 5. The CDR3 contains 14 residues. Germline CDR1 and CDR2: MGHRA and YSYEKL. The CDR3 region has the DNA TGCGCCAGCACCCCGGGGACAGGGGACACTGAAGCTTTCTTT. Translation gives CASTPGTGDTEAFF.

The chain couples TRBV19 to TRBJ2-1; D tentatively reads TRBD1 or TRBD2 (5 bases each). Germline V gives CDR1 LNHDA, CDR2 SQIVND (reference sequence). The CDR3 is 14 amino acids. V was cut by 3 bases and J by 3 bases, with 9 bases left in between. The DNA for the CDR3 is TGTGCCAGTAGTATCCGGGACGACTACAATGAGCAGTTCTTC. Translated, it gives CASSIRDDYNEQFF.

CDR3 bases: TGTGCCACCAGCAGATCACGGGGCGACGAGCAGTACTTC. It codes for CATSRSRGDEQYF. The chain uses TRBV15 and TRBJ2-5, with D perhaps given as TRBD1 or TRBD2 (5 bases each). The end of the DNA aligns better with TRBJ2-7, so the J call may be wrong. CDR1 and CDR2 from the germline V gene are LNHNV and YYDKDF (reference sequence). CDR3 length equals 13 residues.

This chain connects TRBV5-5 to TRBJ1-4; 11 bases are a match to TRBD1. V lost 2 bases and J lost 10; bases outside the gene matches: 7. The V gene's germline CDR1 is SGHKS and CDR2 YYEKEE (reference sequence). The CDR3 runs 15 residues. The CDR3 reads CASSFGTGGGGKLFF. Here the CDR3 DNA reads TGTGCCAGCAGCTTCGGGACAGGGGGAGGTGGAAAACTGTTTTTT. The full variable domain, its missing parts supplied by reference TRBV5-5 and TRBJ1-4, is DAGVTQSPTHLIKTRGQQVTLRCSPISGHKSVSWYQQVLGQGPQFIFQYYEKEERGRGNFPDRFSARQFPNYSSELNVNALLLGDSALYLCASSFGTGGGGKLFFGSGTQLSVL.

This clone was recorded only once. This chain links TRBV15 with TRBJ2-7; tentatively, D is TRBD1 or TRBD2 (5 bases each). CDR1 is LNHNV, CDR2 YYDKDF, per germline (reference sequence). V was cut by 0 bases and J by 5 bases, with 17 bases left in between. This CDR3 spans 16 amino acids. The DNA of the CDR3 is TGTGCCACCAGCAGAGATAACCCCAGGGTGGAGGACGAGCAGTACTTC. Translation gives CATSRDNPRVEDEQYF.

The chain carries TRBV15 and TRBJ2-7; TRBD1 might be the D (6 bases). The germline gives CDR1 LNHNV, CDR2 YYDKDF (reference sequence). CDR3 size: 15 residues. Trimming took 3 bases from V and 5 from J, leaving 17 bases between them. The DNA of the CDR3 is TGTGCCACCAGCAGGCAGGACAGTTTTGGTCACGAGCAGTACTTC. As protein: CATSRQDSFGHEQYF.

This clone was counted a single time. V and J are TRBV10-3 and TRBJ1-1; 10 bases fit TRBD1. This CDR3 has 13 amino acids. The germline gives CDR1 ENHRY, CDR2 SYGVKD. V trimming: 8 bases; J trimming: 1 base; junction bases outside the gene matches: 1. The CDR3 region is CAIRDRGNTEAFF. The CDR3 coding sequence is TGTGCCATCCGGGACAGGGGGAACACTGAAGCTTTCTTT.

The CDR3 reads CASSLGGQGAREQYF. For the CDR3, the DNA is TGTGCCAGCAGCTTGGGGGGACAGGGGGCTCGAGAGCAGTACTTC. The rearrangement uses TRBV7-2 and TRBJ2-7; 12 bases are shared with TRBD1. The CDR3 consists of 15 residues. CDR1 is SGHTA and CDR2 is FQGNSA in the germline V gene. J lost 7 bases, V lost 3 bases, and 7 bases had no gene match.

In this sample, this clone turned up once. J is TRBJ2-1 and V is TRBV9; TRBD1 aligns across 7 bases. CDR1 and CDR2 (germline): SGDLS, YYNGEE. The CDR3 is 13 amino acids. V lost 6 bases to trimming and J lost 4 bases; unmatched junction nucleotides: 4. This CDR3 is CASTTGDYNEQFF. CDR3 nucleotide sequence: TGTGCCAGCACCACAGGGGATTACAATGAGCAGTTCTTC.

The CDR3 nucleotides are TGTGCCAGCAGTTTATGGACAGTCGCGAACACCGGGGAGCTGTTTTTT. Protein: CASSLWTVANTGELFF. The chain couples TRBV27 to TRBJ2-2, with D maybe TRBD1 (6 bases). The V end was cut by 1 base, the J end by 0 bases, with 9 bases between. CDR1 is MNHEY, CDR2 SMNVEV, per germline (reference sequence). This CDR3 spans 16 amino acids.

With respect to this clone: Without the conserved terminal phenylalanine or tryptophan, this CDR3 likely stems from a read error. The chain carries TRBV27 and TRBJ2-7; no definite D call. The CDR3 runs 11 residues. Germline lookup yields CDR1 MNHEY and CDR2 SMNVEV (reference sequence). The ends were cut back, 4 bases at V and 3 bases at J, with 4 bases in the middle. CDR3 protein: CASSSLYEQYL. The CDR3 DNA follows: TGTGCCAGCAGTTCCCTCTACGAGCAGTACCTC.

The chain combines TRBV4-3 with TRBJ2-1, with 14 bases identical to TRBD2. Germline V lookup: CDR1 LGHNA, CDR2 YSLEER. The CDR3 has 18 residues. Trimming removed 4 bases from V and 5 bases from J; junction bases left unmatched: 10. CDR3 protein: CASSPEEWGLAGDNEQFF. Here the CDR3 DNA reads TGCGCCAGCAGCCCCGAGGAGTGGGGACTAGCGGGAGACAATGAGCAGTTCTTC.

The rearrangement joins TRBV7-9 to TRBJ2-7; a weak D match, TRBD1 (6 bases). CDR3 length: 16 residues. Per the germline V gene, CDR1 is SEHNR and CDR2 is FQNEAQ (reference sequence). V was pared by 2 bases and J by 0 bases, with 14 bases between. As DNA, the CDR3 is TGTGCCAGCAGCTTACCCCAGGGGACGCTCTCCTACGAGCAGTACTTC. Translating gives CASSLPQGTLSYEQYF. Supplemented by reference TRBV7-9 and TRBJ2-7, the full variable domain reads DTGVSQNPRHKITKRGQNVTFRCDPISEHNRLYWYRQTLGQGPEFLTYFQNEAQLEKSRLLSDRFSAERPKGSFSTLEIQRTEQGDSAMYLCASSLPQGTLSYEQYFGPGTRLTVT.

On this clone itself: Other DNA sequences within the sample encode an identical CDR3. The CDR3 region is CASSQGPNTEAFF. The CDR3 DNA is TGCGCCAGCAGCCAAGGACCGAACACTGAAGCTTTCTTT. The chain links TRBV4-3 to TRBJ1-1; D call uncertain. V gave up 1 base and J gave up 1 base, with 4 bases separating them. The CDR3 is made up of 13 amino acids. CDR1 is LGHNA, CDR2 YSLEER, per germline.

The CDR3 DNA reads as TGTGCCAGCAGTCTCGGGACAGGGGCGGACAATGAGCAGTTCTTC. Residues: CASSLGTGADNEQFF. This chain uses TRBV28 with TRBJ2-1, with TRBD1 matching 10 bases. The V gene's germline CDR1 is MDHEN and CDR2 SYDVKM. The V gene end was trimmed by 5 bases and the J gene end by 5 bases; junction bases not matched to a gene: 6. The CDR3 consists of 15 residues.